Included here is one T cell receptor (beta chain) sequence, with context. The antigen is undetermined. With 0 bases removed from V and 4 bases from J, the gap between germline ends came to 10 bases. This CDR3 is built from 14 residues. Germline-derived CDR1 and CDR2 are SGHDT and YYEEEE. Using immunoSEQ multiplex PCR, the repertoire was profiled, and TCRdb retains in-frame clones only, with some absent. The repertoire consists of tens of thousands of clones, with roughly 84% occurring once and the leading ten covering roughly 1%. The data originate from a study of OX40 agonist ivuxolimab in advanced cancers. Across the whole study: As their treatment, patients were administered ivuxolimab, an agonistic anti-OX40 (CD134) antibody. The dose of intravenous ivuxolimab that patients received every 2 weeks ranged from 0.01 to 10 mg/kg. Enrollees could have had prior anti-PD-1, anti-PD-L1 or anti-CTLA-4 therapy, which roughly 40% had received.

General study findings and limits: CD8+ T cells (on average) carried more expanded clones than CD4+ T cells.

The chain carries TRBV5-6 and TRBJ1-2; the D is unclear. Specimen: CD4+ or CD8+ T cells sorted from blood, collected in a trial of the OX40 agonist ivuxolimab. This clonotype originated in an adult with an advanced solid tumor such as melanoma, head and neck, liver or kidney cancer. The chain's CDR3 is CASSLVPGGYGYTF. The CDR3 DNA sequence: TGTGCCAGCAGCTTGGTGCCCGGAGGCTATGGCTACACCTTC.